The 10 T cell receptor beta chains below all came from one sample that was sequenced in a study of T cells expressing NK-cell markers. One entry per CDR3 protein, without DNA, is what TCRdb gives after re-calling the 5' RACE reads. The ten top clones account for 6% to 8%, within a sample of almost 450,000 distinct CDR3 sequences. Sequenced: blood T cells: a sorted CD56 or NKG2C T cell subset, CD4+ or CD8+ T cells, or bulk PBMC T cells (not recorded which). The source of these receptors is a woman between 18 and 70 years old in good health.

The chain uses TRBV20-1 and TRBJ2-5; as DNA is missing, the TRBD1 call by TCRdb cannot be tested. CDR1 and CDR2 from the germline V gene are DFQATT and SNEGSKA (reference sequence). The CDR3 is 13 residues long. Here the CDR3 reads CSAPKQGQETQYF.

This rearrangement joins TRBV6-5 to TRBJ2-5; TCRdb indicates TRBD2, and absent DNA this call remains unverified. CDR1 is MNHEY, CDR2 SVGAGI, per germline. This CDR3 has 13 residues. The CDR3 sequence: CASSSTGGRTQYF.

CDR3 sequence reads: CASLGQRNTEAFF. The genes are TRBV7-9 and TRBJ1-1. The CDR3 loop spans 13 amino acids. Germline CDR1 SEHNR, CDR2 FQNEAQ (reference sequence).

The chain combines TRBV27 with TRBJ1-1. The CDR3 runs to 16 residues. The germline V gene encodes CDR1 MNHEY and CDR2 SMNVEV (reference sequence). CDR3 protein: CASSFLDGTLNTEAFF.

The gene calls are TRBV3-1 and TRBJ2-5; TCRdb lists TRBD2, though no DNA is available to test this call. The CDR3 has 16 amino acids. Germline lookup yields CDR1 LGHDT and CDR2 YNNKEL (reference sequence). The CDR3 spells CASSQVVGLIQETQYF.

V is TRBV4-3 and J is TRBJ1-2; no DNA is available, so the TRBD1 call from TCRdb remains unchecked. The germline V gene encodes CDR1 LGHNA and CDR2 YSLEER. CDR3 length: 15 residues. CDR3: CASSQVFGTNYGYTF.

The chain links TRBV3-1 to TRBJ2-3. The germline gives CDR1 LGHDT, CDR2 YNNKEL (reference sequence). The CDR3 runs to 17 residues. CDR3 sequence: CASSPDSSLAITDTQYF.

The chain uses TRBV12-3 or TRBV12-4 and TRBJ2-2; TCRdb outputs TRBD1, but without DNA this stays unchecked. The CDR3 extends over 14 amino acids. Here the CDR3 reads CASRPGGRTGELFF.

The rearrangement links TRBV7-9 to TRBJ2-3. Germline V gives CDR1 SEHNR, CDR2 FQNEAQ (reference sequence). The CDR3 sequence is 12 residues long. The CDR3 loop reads CASSPTLDTQYF.

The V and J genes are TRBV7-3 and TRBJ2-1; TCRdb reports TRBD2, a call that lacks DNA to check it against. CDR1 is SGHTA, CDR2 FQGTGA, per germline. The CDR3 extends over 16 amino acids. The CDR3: CASSLNVAGRGNEQFF.